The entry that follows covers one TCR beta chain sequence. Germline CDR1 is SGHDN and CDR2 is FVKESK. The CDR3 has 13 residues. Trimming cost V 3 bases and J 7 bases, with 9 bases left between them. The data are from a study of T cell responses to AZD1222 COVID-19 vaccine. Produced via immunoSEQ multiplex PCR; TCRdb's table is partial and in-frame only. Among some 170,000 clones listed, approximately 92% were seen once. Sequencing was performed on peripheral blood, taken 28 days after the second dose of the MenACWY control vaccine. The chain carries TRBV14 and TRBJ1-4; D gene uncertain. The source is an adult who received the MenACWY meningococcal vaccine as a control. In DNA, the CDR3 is TGTGCCAGCAGCCAGCAAGCGGGTGAAAAACTGTTTTTT. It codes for CASSQQAGEKLFF. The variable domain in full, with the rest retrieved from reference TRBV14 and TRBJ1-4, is EAGVTQFPSHSVIEKGQTVTLRCDPISGHDNLYWYRRVMGKEIKFLLHFVKESKQDESGMPNNRFLAERTGGTYSTLKVQPAELEDSGVYFCASSQQAGEKLFFGSGTQLSVL.